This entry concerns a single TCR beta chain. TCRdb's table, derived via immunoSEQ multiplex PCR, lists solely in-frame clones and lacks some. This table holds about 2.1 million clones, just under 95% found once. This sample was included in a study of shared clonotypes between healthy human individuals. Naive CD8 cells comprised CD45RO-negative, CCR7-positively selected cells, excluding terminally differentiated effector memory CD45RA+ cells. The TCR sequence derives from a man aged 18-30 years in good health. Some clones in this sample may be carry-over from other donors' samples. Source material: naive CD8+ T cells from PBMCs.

The CDR3 loop reads CASSLLTGTSGTPYEQYF. CDR3 DNA: TGTGCCAGCAGTTTGCTAACCGGGACTAGCGGGACCCCCTACGAGCAGTACTTC. The chain couples TRBV27 to TRBJ2-5; the match to TRBD2 covers 13 bases. The end of the DNA aligns better with TRBJ2-7, so the J call may be wrong. Germline V gives CDR1 MNHEY, CDR2 SMNVEV (reference sequence). The CDR3 is 18 residues long.